The clone carrying this T cell receptor (beta chain) was detected once. The genomic DNA of each subset was split evenly across several immunoSEQ plates. The table came from immunoSEQ multiplex PCR; TCRdb's copy has only in-frame clones and leaves some out. Of some 510,000 clones in the sample, 60% to 85% were seen once. The sample comes from a study of shared clonotypes between healthy human individuals. Germline V CDR1 and CDR2: SGHTA, FQGNSA. The V end lost 7 bases, the J end lost 0 bases, and 9 bases lay between the germline ends. The length of the CDR3 is 13 residues. The chain carries TRBV7-2 and TRBJ1-1, with D possibly being TRBD1 (6 bases). Sample: PBMCs. This TCR came from a woman aged 40 to 55 in good health. Some clones in this sample may be carry-over from other donors' samples. DNA of the CDR3: TGTGCCAGCACCGGACAGATGAACACTGAAGCTTTCTTT. Its translation: CASTGQMNTEAFF.